This T cell receptor (beta chain) emerged from a study of shared clonotypes between healthy human individuals (dated by TCRdb to the early 2020s). At the level of the whole study: The cohort comprised a couple of women and a few men aged 18 to 49 years. To increase sequencing depth and limit assay-specific biases, TCR repertoire library preparation and sequencing were carried out by different laboratories using diverse techniques. To estimate repertoire size and how much clonotypes are shared between individuals, the study performed deep sequencing of blood TCR repertoires from a few healthy adults. Leukapheresis yielded between about 0.9 and 8.9 billion PBMCs per donor. For each donor, CD4 naive and CD4 memory were each given three plates, CD8 naive was given two plates, and CD8 memory was given one plate.

Using the deep immunoSEQ assay, multiplex PCR amplified TCR CDR3 regions from genomic DNA. Extracted genomic DNA from each cell subset was distributed evenly across all wells of several immunoSEQ 96-well plates, and each plate was treated as a replicate. Each replicate PCR for sorted subsets received roughly 200 ng genomic DNA, equal to tens of thousands of T cell genomes. The purified libraries were quantified using a Qubit 3.0 fluorometer, sized with a Bioanalyzer 2100, and then quantified again using the KAPA Library Quantification kit. Each immunoSEQ 96-well plate was sequenced on its own single-read 150-cycle Illumina NextSeq 550 flow cell. Concerning the study's data processing: The immunoSEQ output contained only junctional sequences without quality scores, so filtering could not match that applied to full-length reads. To assign V/J genes and CDR3, sequences were annotated using PyIR, a Python wrapper for IgBLAST v1.9, with IMGT germline references. Reads were removed for weak V/J assignments (E-value above 1e-6), missing CDR3, stop codons, out-of-frame junctions, or ambiguous translated residues. V3J clonotypes were defined as sequences sharing an identical inferred V gene, J gene, and CDR3 amino acid sequence. To compute the percentage overlap between repertoires, the number of shared unique clonotypes was divided by the size of the smaller repertoire. Three approaches were used to assess repertoire richness: RTK rarefaction, the Chao1 estimator, and Recon v2.1 estimates of unobserved clonotypes. Generation probabilities for all TCRbeta clonotypes obtained by the gDNA method from a handful of donors were computed using OLGA. Sourced from immuneACCESS, this table was stored by TCRdb with only in-frame sequences that have V and J called. A share of the clones is absent; for the studies checked, an unresolved V gene accounts for under half, and the remainder has no known explanation. V and J calls and clone size are as listed in that table; D and trimming were resolved from the DNA. This sample lists 950,000 to 1,100,000 clones; roughly 74% were detected once. Roughly 0.61% of the sample lies in the top ten.

Study-level results and caveats: Sharing across a handful of donors was observed for approximately 5% of naive CD4, about 3.2% of naive CD8, about 2.5% of memory CD4, and less than 0.45% of memory CD8 clonotypes. Pairwise subsampling led to the expectation that sequencing depth would affect the degree of clonotype sharing among donors. The small number of donors limited the genetic and exposure-history diversity represented. Rarefaction of sorted-subset datasets indicated incomplete sequencing despite the large sequencing depth. Sampling was restricted to blood, and TCR repertoires in tissues likely differ from the TCR repertoires found in blood. Compared with non-shared clonotypes, clonotypes shared by all four sorted-subset donors had higher generation probabilities. Estimated clonotype richness was generally larger for naive than for memory subsets.

The V and J ends are trimmed by 5 bases and 2 bases, leaving 3 bases between them. CDR1 SGHTA and CDR2 FQGNSA are derived from the germline V gene. The CDR3 sequence holds 11 residues, the cysteine and phenylalanine included. The kept DNA is CDR3 alone, 33 bases in frame from the first base. To note about this clone: Its antigen remains undetermined. No quality values exist for individual bases; no much larger clone is one base distant. The same CDR3 is also encoded by other DNA sequences in this sample.

Donors were healthy HIV-negative adults with no recently reported acute infections or vaccinations. Every donor was a Caucasian adult residing in Nashville, Tennessee, USA. CD4+ T cells were enriched by magnetic negative selection, after which naive cells were positively selected on CD45RA and the negative fraction was taken as the memory subset. Blood was collected by leukapheresis, and PBMCs were isolated by Ficoll-Histopaque density gradient centrifugation and then cryopreserved in liquid nitrogen vapor phase. Analytical flow cytometry was used to check the purity and quantity of every magnetically sorted T cell population. Genomic DNA was isolated from every sorted fraction and measured by UV absorbance on a Nanodrop 2000c.

The specimen sequenced was memory CD4+ T cells from PBMCs. This sample's cell subset or site label indicates: CD45RA-negative fraction. This clonotype originated in a man aged 18 to 29 in good health. Some clones in this sample may be carry-over from other donors' samples. The chain is assembled from TRBV7-2 and TRBJ2-5; no D gene can be assigned with confidence. The nucleotides are TGTGCCAGCAGCCCACAAGAGACCCAGTACTTC. Translated, this gives CASSPQETQYF.